This TCR beta chain originates from a study of blood T cell repertoires in COVID-19. About the research overall: The origin of the acute and convalescent COVID-19 samples was the United States, Italy and Spain. The analysed material was cDNA or gDNA that came from T cells, B-cell-depleted T cells, or PBMCs.

This table comes from immunoSEQ multiplex PCR, and its TCRdb copy is limited to in-frame clones, with some not included. The sample yields some 46,000 clones, approximately 83% seen once. The CDR3 spans 13 residues. The ends were cut back, 6 bases at V and 2 bases at J, with 10 bases in the middle. The receptor comes from a woman of 80 years or more with COVID-19, enrolled during active disease. The chain uses TRBV12-3 or TRBV12-4 and TRBJ1-2; TRBD1 is a possible D gene (6 bases). What was sequenced was peripheral blood. The CDR3: CASSRGQNYGYTF. The CDR3 DNA follows: TGTGCCAGCAGCCGCGGACAGAACTATGGCTACACCTTC.